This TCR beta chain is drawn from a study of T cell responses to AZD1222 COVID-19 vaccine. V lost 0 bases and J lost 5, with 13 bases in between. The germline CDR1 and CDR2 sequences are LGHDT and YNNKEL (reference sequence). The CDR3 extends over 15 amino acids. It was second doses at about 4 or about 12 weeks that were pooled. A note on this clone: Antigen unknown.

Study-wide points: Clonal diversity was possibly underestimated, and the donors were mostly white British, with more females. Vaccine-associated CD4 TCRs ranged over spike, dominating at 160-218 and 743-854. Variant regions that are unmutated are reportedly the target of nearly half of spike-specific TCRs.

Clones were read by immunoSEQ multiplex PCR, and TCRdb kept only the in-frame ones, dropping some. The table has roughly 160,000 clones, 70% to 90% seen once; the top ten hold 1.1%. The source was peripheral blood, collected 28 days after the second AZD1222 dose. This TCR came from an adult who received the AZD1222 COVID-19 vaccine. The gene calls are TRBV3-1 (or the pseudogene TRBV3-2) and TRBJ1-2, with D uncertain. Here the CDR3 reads CASSQESTTLYGYTF. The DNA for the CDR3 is TGTGCCAGCAGCCAAGAATCTACGACCCTTTATGGCTACACCTTC.